One and the same sample provided the 31 T cell receptor beta chains below, sequenced in a study of cytomegalovirus exposure and HLA in healthy donors. This table comes from immunoSEQ multiplex PCR, and its TCRdb copy is limited to in-frame clones, with some not included. There are about 140,000 clones in the sample; roughly 81% occur only once, and over 1.1% lies in the top ten. The sequencing input was PBMCs. These receptors all stem from a woman aged 25-40 years in good health and CMV-seronegative.

The rearrangement joins TRBV18 to TRBJ2-7; TRBD1 is a possible D gene (5 bases). CDR1 and CDR2 (germline): KGHSH, LQKENI. V lost 3 bases and J lost 5, with 11 bases in between. This CDR3 is built from 13 residues. Written as DNA, the CDR3 is TGTGCCAGCTCACCTCCGCAGGGCGACGAGCAGTACTTC. It encodes CASSPPQGDEQYF.

The chain combines TRBV19 with TRBJ2-7; D gene ambiguous. The CDR3 contains 13 residues. Germline CDR1 LNHDA, CDR2 SQIVND (reference sequence). The V end was cut by 5 bases, the J end by 0 bases, with 8 bases between. In nucleotides, the CDR3 is TGTGCCAGTAGTGCAGGTAACTCCTACGAGCAGTACTTC. Protein: CASSAGNSYEQYF.

The chain links TRBV2 to TRBJ1-4; no firm D call. This CDR3 spans 16 amino acids. The germline gives CDR1 SNHLY, CDR2 FYNNEI. V was clipped by 7 bases and J by 1 base, with 16 bases between them. The CDR3 DNA reads TGTGCCAGCACCTCTGGAGGCGGTGGAACTAATGAAAAACTGTTTTTT. As protein: CASTSGGGGTNEKLFF.

The CDR3 loop is CASSLSPTGPYNEQFF. DNA for the CDR3: TGTGCCAGCAGTTTATCCCCGACAGGGCCCTACAATGAGCAGTTCTTC. The chain uses TRBV27 and TRBJ2-1; 7 bases map to TRBD1. The CDR3 consists of 16 residues. V was clipped by 0 bases and J by 2 bases; unmatched bases: 4. CDR1 and CDR2 (germline): MNHEY, SMNVEV (reference sequence).

This sequence joins TRBV7-3 and TRBJ1-1, with TRBD1 identical over 9 bases. Trimming cost V 4 bases and J 7 bases; bases outside gene matches: 7. Germline V CDR1 and CDR2: SGHTA, FQGTGA. The CDR3 is 14 amino acids. CDR3 residues: CASSSDRGYSEAFF. CDR3 DNA: TGTGCCAGCAGCTCGGACAGGGGATATAGTGAAGCTTTCTTT.

The rearrangement links TRBV5-1 to TRBJ1-1, with 8 nucleotides matching TRBD1. Per germline, CDR1 SGHRS and CDR2 YFSETQ. The CDR3 covers 15 residues. Trimming at V came to 7 bases and at J to 0 bases, leaving 8 bases not matched to a gene. CDR3 in amino acids: CASVRGTGLNTEAFF. CDR3 nucleotides: TGCGCCAGCGTAAGAGGGACAGGCCTGAACACTGAAGCTTTCTTT. Full variable domain (remainder filled in from reference TRBV5-1 and TRBJ1-1): KAGVTQTPRYLIKTRGQQVTLSCSPISGHRSVSWYQQTPGQGLQFLFEYFSETQRNKGNFPGRFSGRQFSNSRSEMNVSTLELGDSALYLCASVRGTGLNTEAFFGQGTRLTVV.

The chain joins TRBV6-1 to TRBJ1-2; D is possibly TRBD1 (5 bases). Germline CDR1 is MNHNS and CDR2 is SASEGT. Between the trimmed V and J ends, which lost 2 bases and 6 bases, there was a span of 19 bases. The CDR3 is 16 residues long. CDR3 coding DNA: TGTGCCAGCAGTGAAAGGGGCGGGGACGTGTGGCATGGCTACACCTTC. It specifies CASSERGGDVWHGYTF.

J is TRBJ2-5 and V is TRBV5-1; tentatively, D is TRBD1 (6 bases). CDR1 SGHRS and CDR2 YFSETQ come from the germline V gene. This CDR3 is 15 amino acids long. V was pared by 4 bases and J by 0 bases, with 13 bases between. DNA for the CDR3: TGCGCCAGCAGCACCAGACAGGCGTACCAAGAGACCCAGTACTTC. It specifies CASSTRQAYQETQYF.

This chain joins TRBV6-1 and TRBJ2-1, with TRBD2 matching over 8 bases. Germline lookup yields CDR1 MNHNS and CDR2 SASEGT. The CDR3 has 17 amino acids. With 1 base clipped from V and 4 bases from J, the junction kept 9 bases outside the gene matches. CDR3 amino acids: CASSEGIGGGSYNEQFF. For the CDR3, the DNA is TGTGCCAGCAGTGAAGGAATCGGCGGGGGGTCTTACAATGAGCAGTTCTTC.

This chain connects TRBV29-1 to TRBJ2-7, with 10 bases lining up with TRBD2. CDR1 SQVTM and CDR2 ANQGSEA come from the germline V gene. This CDR3 has 13 amino acids. Unmatched junction bases numbered 3, after V lost 4 bases and J lost 3 bases. The CDR3 bases are TGCAGCGTTGCAGCGGGGGGGCGCTACGAGCAGTACTTC. It is translated as CSVAAGGRYEQYF.

Only one count was recorded for this clone. J is TRBJ2-7 and V is TRBV11-3; TRBD1 matches 7 bases. V trimming: 4 bases; J trimming: 0 bases; junction bases outside the gene matches: 3. The CDR3 sequence is 14 residues long. Germline CDR1 reads SGHNT; CDR2 reads YENEEA. The DNA of the CDR3 is TGTGCCAGCAGCTGGGGACAGAGCTCCTACGAGCAGTACTTC. Amino acid sequence: CASSWGQSSYEQYF.

The J gene is TRBJ2-5, the V gene TRBV30; D gene unclear. The CDR3 totals 11 residues. Trimming shortened V by 2 bases and J by 2 bases, and 3 bases separated the two germline ends. CDR1 is GTSNPN, CDR2 SVGIG, per germline (reference sequence). CDR3 residues: CAWSTQETQYF. As DNA, the CDR3 is TGTGCCTGGAGTACTCAAGAGACCCAGTACTTC. The entire variable domain, with the rest obtained from reference TRBV30 and TRBJ2-5, is as follows: SQTIHQWPATLVQPVGSPLSLECTVEGTSNPNLYWYRQAAGRGLQLLFYSVGIGQISSEVPQNLSASRPQDRQFILSSKKLLLSDSGFYLCAWSTQETQYFGPGTRLLVL.

This rearrangement joins TRBV6-5 to TRBJ2-7, with TRBD1 matching 10 bases. CDR1 is MNHEY, CDR2 SVGAGI, per germline. V lost 4 bases to trimming and J lost 6 bases; unmatched junction nucleotides: 12. CDR3 length: 16 amino acids. In DNA, the CDR3 is TGTGCCAGCAGTTGGAGCCGGACAGGGGGACCCGTCGAGCAGTACTTC. Encoded protein: CASSWSRTGGPVEQYF.

This chain links TRBV7-9 with TRBJ2-1; D is unclear. The V and J ends lost 2 bases and 6 bases respectively, with 8 bases between them. This CDR3 has 13 amino acids. The germline gives CDR1 SEHNR, CDR2 FQNEAQ (reference sequence). This CDR3 is CASSLIRLNEQFF. CDR3 sequence (DNA): TGTGCCAGCAGCTTAATCAGGCTCAATGAGCAGTTCTTC.

This chain uses TRBV15 with TRBJ2-5, with 8 bases that match TRBD1. Germline CDR1 is LNHNV and CDR2 is YYDKDF (reference sequence). The CDR3 runs 14 residues. The V segment lost 4 bases and the J segment 5 bases; nucleotides outside the gene matches: 6. The CDR3 DNA reads TGTGCCACCAGCAAAAGACAGGGGATGGAGACCCAGTACTTC. This translates into CATSKRQGMETQYF.

The genes are TRBV4-1 and TRBJ2-3, with 9 nucleotides matching TRBD1. Per germline, CDR1 MGHRA and CDR2 YSYEKL. The V gene end was trimmed by 8 bases and the J gene end by 2 bases; junction bases not matched to a gene: 8. This CDR3 is built from 15 residues. Here the CDR3 reads CASEKGQGTTDTQYF. The CDR3 DNA reads as TGCGCCAGCGAAAAGGGACAGGGCACCACAGATACGCAGTATTTT.

About this clone itself: This sample also contains other DNA sequences that code for the same CDR3. This chain links TRBV2 with TRBJ1-2; D is possibly TRBD1 (6 bases). CDR3 length equals 11 residues. From germline, CDR1 is SNHLY and CDR2 FYNNEI. Trimming pared 6 bases from V and 5 bases from J, leaving 7 bases between. The DNA for the CDR3 is TGTGCCAGCAGACAGGGATATGGCTACACCTTC. Amino acids: CASRQGYGYTF.

About this clone: Other DNA sequences in this specimen translate into the identical CDR3. The CDR3: CASSPSGDGYTF. In DNA form, the CDR3 reads TGTGCCAGCTCACCATCCGGGGATGGCTACACCTTC. J is TRBJ1-2 and V is TRBV18; D unclear. The CDR3 consists of 12 residues. V was pared by 2 bases and J by 6 bases, with 7 bases between. Germline-derived CDR1 and CDR2 are KGHSH and LQKENI.

This rearrangement joins TRBV28 to TRBJ1-2; 7 bases match TRBD1. Trimming at V came to 6 bases and at J to 10 bases, leaving 5 bases not matched to a gene. Germline lookup yields CDR1 MDHEN and CDR2 SYDVKM. CDR3 length: 11 amino acids. CDR3 coding DNA: TGTGCCAGCAGCGACAGGGACCACTACACCTTC. Translation gives CASSDRDHYTF.

Here the CDR3 reads CASSPNPDRANTEAFF. CDR3 DNA sequence: TGCGCCAGCAGCCCGAATCCGGACAGGGCGAACACTGAAGCTTTCTTT. The chain joins TRBV5-1 to TRBJ1-1; the match to TRBD1 covers 8 bases. V shed 4 bases, J shed 1 base, and the junction held 9 bases outside the gene matches. The CDR3 has 16 residues. Germline V gene sequence: CDR1 SGHRS, CDR2 YFSETQ.

The chain carries TRBV10-3 and TRBJ2-5; the D gene is possibly TRBD2 (7 bases). Per germline, CDR1 ENHRY and CDR2 SYGVKD. V shed 6 bases and J shed 5 bases, with 16 bases lying between them. CDR3 length: 14 residues. CDR3 DNA: TGTGCCATCAGCCATGCGGGGGCGGTGGAGACCCAGTACTTC. Translating it yields CAISHAGAVETQYF.

This chain joins TRBV19 and TRBJ1-6; a possible D gene is TRBD1 (6 bases). Trimming cost V 1 base and J 7 bases, with 11 bases left between them. The CDR3 is 15 residues long. Germline CDR1 reads LNHDA; CDR2 reads SQIVND (reference sequence). The CDR3, as DNA: TGTGCCAGTAGTATAGTCCCGGGACAAAATTCACCCCTCCACTTT. Translation: CASSIVPGQNSPLHF.

The genes are TRBV11-1 and TRBJ2-5; D is uncertain. Trimming removed 10 bases from V and 0 bases from J, with 12 bases in between. The CDR3 is 13 residues long. CDR1 and CDR2 (germline): SGHAT, FQDESV (reference sequence). CDR3 region: CATTRGHQETQYF. CDR3 DNA: TGTGCCACCACCCGCGGTCACCAAGAGACCCAGTACTTC.

CDR3 nucleotide sequence: TGTGCCAGCAGCTTAGTCGCGGCCACCTACGAGCAGTACTTC. It codes for CASSLVAATYEQYF. The J gene is TRBJ2-7, the V gene TRBV7-8, with D hard to call. Germline V gene sequence: CDR1 SGHVS, CDR2 FQNEAQ. This CDR3 is 14 amino acids long. Deletions cut 1 base from V and 2 bases from J, with 9 bases between. The variable domain in full, completed from reference TRBV7-8 and TRBJ2-7, reads GAGVSQSPRYKVAKRGQDVALRCDPISGHVSLFWYQQALGQGPEFLTYFQNEAQLDKSGLPSDRFFAERPEGSVSTLKIQRTQQEDSAVYLCASSLVAATYEQYFGPGTRLTVT.

The chain's CDR3 is CASSPGLGAEQYF. CDR3 coding DNA: TGTGCCAGCTCACCAGGGTTGGGGGCCGAGCAGTACTTC. The rearrangement uses TRBV18 and TRBJ2-7; TRBD1 might be the D (6 bases). Germline-derived CDR1 and CDR2 are KGHSH and LQKENI. V was cut by 2 bases and J by 6 bases, with 11 bases left in between. This CDR3 contains 13 residues.

J is TRBJ1-1 and V is TRBV9; D is ambiguous. V lost 3 bases, J lost 3 bases, and 18 bases lay in between. The CDR3 consists of 16 residues. The germline gives CDR1 SGDLS, CDR2 YYNGEE. The CDR3 protein is CASSAPVGRADTEAFF. In DNA, the CDR3 is TGTGCCAGCAGCGCTCCTGTGGGGAGGGCGGACACTGAAGCTTTCTTT.

The chain joins TRBV7-6 to TRBJ2-7, with 7 positions matching TRBD1. J lost 0 bases, V lost 3 bases, and 2 bases had no gene match. Germline V lookup: CDR1 SGHVS, CDR2 FNYEAQ. The CDR3 has 14 amino acids. CDR3 DNA: TGTGCCAGCAGCTTGAGGGACAGCTCCTACGAGCAGTACTTC. It translates to CASSLRDSSYEQYF.

CDR3 nucleotides: TGTGCCAGCAGGACTAGCGGGGTCAGCTCCTACAATGAGCAGTTCTTC. Translated, it gives CASRTSGVSSYNEQFF. The V gene is TRBV2, the J gene TRBJ2-1; 11 bases fit TRBD2. V shed 6 bases and J 0 bases; nucleotides not matched to a gene: 4. The germline V gene has CDR1 SNHLY and CDR2 FYNNEI. The CDR3 sequence is 16 residues long.

This clone was observed once. The rearrangement links TRBV18 to TRBJ2-3; weak D call: TRBD1 (6 bases). Germline V gene sequence: CDR1 KGHSH, CDR2 LQKENI. CDR3 length: 16 residues. Trimming cost V 4 bases and J 3 bases, with 17 bases left between them. CDR3 bases: TGTGCCAGCTCACGTACACCGGGACAATGGACAGATACGCAGTATTTT. Translating it yields CASSRTPGQWTDTQYF.

The CDR3 DNA reads TGTGCCAGCAGTTTTTTGTTTGGACATGAAGCTTTCTTT. Translation gives CASSFLFGHEAFF. The rearrangement uses TRBV28 and TRBJ1-1, with D possibly being TRBD1 (5 bases). The CDR3 runs to 13 residues. CDR1 and CDR2 from the germline V gene are MDHEN and SYDVKM. The V end was cut by 3 bases, the J end by 7 bases, with 12 bases between.

The J gene is TRBJ2-7, the V gene TRBV11-2, with 10 bases aligning to TRBD1. V lost 5 bases to trimming and J lost 6 bases; unmatched junction nucleotides: 16. Germline V gene sequence: CDR1 SGHAT, CDR2 FQNNGV. The CDR3 contains 17 residues. CDR3 in amino acids: CASSLSPGQGGLSEQYF. As DNA, the CDR3 is TGTGCCAGCAGCCTATCACCTGGACAGGGGGGTCTGAGCGAGCAGTACTTC.